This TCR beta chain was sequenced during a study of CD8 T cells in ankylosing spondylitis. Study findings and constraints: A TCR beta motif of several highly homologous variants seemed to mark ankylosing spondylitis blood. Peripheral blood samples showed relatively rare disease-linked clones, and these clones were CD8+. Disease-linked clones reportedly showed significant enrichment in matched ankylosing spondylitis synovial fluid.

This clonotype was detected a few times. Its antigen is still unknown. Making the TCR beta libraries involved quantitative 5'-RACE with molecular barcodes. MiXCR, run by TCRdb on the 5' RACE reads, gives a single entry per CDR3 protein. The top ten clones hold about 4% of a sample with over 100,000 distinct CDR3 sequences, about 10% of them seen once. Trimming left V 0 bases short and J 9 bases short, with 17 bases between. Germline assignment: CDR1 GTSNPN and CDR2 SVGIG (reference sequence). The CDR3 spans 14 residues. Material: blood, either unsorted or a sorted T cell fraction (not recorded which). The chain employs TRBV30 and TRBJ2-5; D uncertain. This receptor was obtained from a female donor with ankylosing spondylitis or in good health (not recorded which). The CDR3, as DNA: TGTGCCTGGAGTGTGGCGGCCCTTCTTGAGGCCCAGTACTTC. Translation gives CAWSVAALLEAQYF.